The text below deals with one T cell receptor beta chain. The junction departs from the called germline gene at one end, perhaps through a read error. The record originates from a study of blood T cell repertoires in COVID-19. Germline CDR1 reads SSHAT; CDR2 reads FNYEAQ (reference sequence). The length of the CDR3 is 14 residues. Cohorts were based on clinical histories the participants reported. The data were produced by immunoSEQ multiplex PCR, yet TCRdb's version contains in-frame clones alone and is incomplete. Of 290,000 or so clones listed, approximately 80% are singletons. Sequencing was done on a sample of PBMCs or T cells enriched from blood (not recorded which). The TCR was taken from a middle-aged man who had been exposed to COVID-19. The chain is built from TRBV7-7 and TRBJ1-6, with D uncertain. The CDR3 loop reads CASSLAPGWSPLHF. The CDR3 coding sequence is TGTGCTAGCAGCTTAGCGCCAGGATGGTCACCCCTCCACTTT.